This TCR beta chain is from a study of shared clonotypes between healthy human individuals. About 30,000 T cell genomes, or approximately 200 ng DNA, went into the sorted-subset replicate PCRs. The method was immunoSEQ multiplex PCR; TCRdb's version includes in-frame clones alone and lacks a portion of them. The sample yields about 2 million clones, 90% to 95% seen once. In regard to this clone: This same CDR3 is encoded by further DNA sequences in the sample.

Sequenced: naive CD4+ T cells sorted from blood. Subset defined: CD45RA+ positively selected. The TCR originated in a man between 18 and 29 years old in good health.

The DNA for the CDR3 is TGTGCCAGCAGCTTAACAGGGGGCTTATCTGGGGCCAACGTCCTGACTTTC. It translates to CASSLTGGLSGANVLTF. This chain connects TRBV11-2 to TRBJ2-6; TRBD1 aligns across 9 bases. The CDR3 covers 17 residues. CDR1 and CDR2 (germline): SGHAT, FQNNGV. The V and J ends lost 2 bases and 1 base, in that order; junction bases with no gene match: 3.